Presented here are 10 T cell receptor beta chains from one specimen sequenced in a study of monozygotic twins with inflammatory bowel disease. TCRdb reprocessed the 5' RACE reads, keeping one entry per CDR3 protein, no DNA. The table for this sample gives a few hundred thousand distinct CDR3 sequences. The specimen was blood. All receptors derive from a human donor with ulcerative colitis or Crohn's disease, or a healthy co-twin of an affected twin (not recorded which).

The chain uses TRBV6-1 and TRBJ1-1; TCRdb's D call of TRBD1 is untestable without DNA. The CDR3 has 15 residues. The germline CDR1 and CDR2 sequences are MNHNS and SASEGT. CDR3 amino acids: CASSRRTGDYSEAFF.

The rearrangement links TRBV12-3 or TRBV12-4 to TRBJ1-2; absent DNA, TCRdb's TRBD1 call cannot be checked. The length of the CDR3 is 12 residues. CDR3 sequence: CASKPGQGGYTF.

This chain uses TRBV10-3 with TRBJ2-7; checking the TCRdb D call of TRBD1 is not possible without DNA. CDR3 length equals 13 residues. The germline V gene encodes CDR1 ENHRY and CDR2 SYGVKD. The CDR3 loop is CATDTGKNNEQYF.

CDR3 sequence reads: CAIKGVLRGTDTQYF. The chain recombines TRBV10-3 with TRBJ2-3; TCRdb reports TRBD2, a call that lacks DNA to check it against. The CDR3 length is 15 residues. Germline V lookup: CDR1 ENHRY, CDR2 SYGVKD.

The chain links TRBV27 to TRBJ1-5. Germline V CDR1 and CDR2: MNHEY, SMNVEV (reference sequence). This CDR3 has 12 amino acids. CDR3 residues: CASSFLNQPQHF.

The CDR3 reads CASSLVFNNEQFF. The chain combines TRBV13 with TRBJ2-1. CDR3 length equals 13 residues. Germline V gives CDR1 PRHDT, CDR2 FYEKMQ (reference sequence).

This CDR3 reads CASSQGSRETSYNEQFF. The chain combines TRBV4-1 with TRBJ2-1. CDR1 MGHRA and CDR2 YSYEKL come from the germline V gene. This CDR3 contains 17 residues.

The CDR3 sequence is CASSLVWGAGTEAFF. The chain carries TRBV7-2 and TRBJ1-1; the TCRdb call, TRBD1, lacks DNA for checking. Germline values: CDR1 SGHTA, CDR2 FQGNSA. This CDR3 is 15 amino acids long.

This chain links TRBV5-1 with TRBJ1-2. The CDR3 spans 12 residues. Germline assignment: CDR1 SGHRS and CDR2 YFSETQ. CDR3 in amino acids: CASSLPSYGYTF. Supplemented by reference TRBV5-1 and TRBJ1-2, the full variable domain reads KAGVTQTPRYLIKTRGQQVTLSCSPISGHRSVSWYQQTPGQGLQFLFEYFSETQRNKGNFPGRFSGRQFSNSRSEMNVSTLELGDSALYLCASSLPSYGYTFGSGTRLTVV.

The chain joins TRBV7-3 to TRBJ2-4; the TRBD1 assignment by TCRdb is unverifiable without DNA. The length of the CDR3 is 13 residues. CDR1 SGHTA and CDR2 FQGTGA come from the germline V gene. The CDR3 reads CASSLPGGNIQYF. Combining the CDR3 with reference TRBV7-3 and TRBJ2-4 gives the whole variable domain GAGVSQTPSNKVTEKGKYVELRCDPISGHTALYWYRQSLGQGPEFLIYFQGTGAADDSGLPNDRFFAVRPEGSVSTLKIQRTERGDSAVYLCASSLPGGNIQYFGAGTRLSVL.